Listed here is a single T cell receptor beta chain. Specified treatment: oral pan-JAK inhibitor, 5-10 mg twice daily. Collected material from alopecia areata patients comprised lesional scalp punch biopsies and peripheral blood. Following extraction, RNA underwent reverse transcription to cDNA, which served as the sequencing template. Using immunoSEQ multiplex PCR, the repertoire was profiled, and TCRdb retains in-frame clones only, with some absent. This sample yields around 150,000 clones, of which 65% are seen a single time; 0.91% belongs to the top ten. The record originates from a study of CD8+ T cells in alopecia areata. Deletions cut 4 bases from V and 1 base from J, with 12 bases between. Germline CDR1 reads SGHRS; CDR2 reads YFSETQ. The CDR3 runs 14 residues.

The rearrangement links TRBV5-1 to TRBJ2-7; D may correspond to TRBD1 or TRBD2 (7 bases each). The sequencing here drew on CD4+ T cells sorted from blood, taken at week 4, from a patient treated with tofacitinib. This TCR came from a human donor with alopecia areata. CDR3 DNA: TGCGCCAGCAGCAGGGAGGGGGCGTCCTACGAGCAGTACTTC. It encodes CASSREGASYEQYF.